The present entry profiles one T cell receptor beta chain with its context. This record comes from a study of human T cells and chemical hapten exposure. Unfractionated whole blood was the source of the extracted total RNA. From germline, CDR1 is KGHSH and CDR2 LQKENI. The CDR3 runs 15 residues. The V gene lost 1 base and the J gene lost 8 bases, with 14 bases spanning the gap. Individual cDNA molecules in this library carried unique molecular identifiers. Under the authors' procedure: Between roughly 23,224 and 700,000 TCRs appeared in each sample, and the median stood at about 100,000. MiXCR, applied by TCRdb to the 5' RACE reads, yields one record per CDR3 protein. TCRdb, rather than the study authors, made the V and J calls. The data show under 150,000 distinct CDR3 sequences, with 15% to 20% seen just once and around 3% held by the top ten.

The origin of this receptor is a human donor in good health. The chain employs TRBV18 and TRBJ1-4; D is perhaps TRBD1 (6 bases). The CDR3 DNA sequence: TGTGCCAGCTCACCACTCCGAGCAGGGGAAGAAAAACTGTTTTTT. Translation: CASSPLRAGEEKLFF.